These T cell receptor beta chains were read from a single sample in a study of identical twins. TCRdb independently ran MiXCR on the 5' RACE reads; one entry per CDR3 protein. The sample lists 500,000 to 650,000 distinct CDR3 sequences, approximately 20% seen once, with approximately 0.48% in the top ten. These data were likewise used in another study, on yellow fever vaccine responses in identical twins.

Sequencing was done on a sample of CD4+ T cells sorted from blood. The receptor set was obtained from a woman aged 18-35 years in good health. CDR3s include the opening cysteine and the closing phenylalanine or tryptophan. Fields, in order: D gene, clone size, V gene, J gene, CDR3 protein, CDR3 DNA. D genes are given only for firm matches. Clone sizes are given selectively: once, few, many, or a class where the clone is expanded.

TRBD1,-,TRBV10-3,TRBJ2-1,CAISESRGSYNEQFF,TGTGCCATCAGTGAGTCCAGGGGGTCCTACAATGAGCAGTTCTTC
TRBD1,few,TRBV24-1,TRBJ2-1,CATSDFKDRAHNEQFF,TGTGCCACCAGTGATTTTAAGGACAGGGCCCACAATGAGCAGTTCTTC
TRBD1,few,TRBV27,TRBJ2-2,CASTPRGPGTGELFF,TGTGCCAGCACCCCCAGGGGGCCGGGCACCGGGGAGCTGTTTTTT
-,-,TRBV6-4,TRBJ2-3,CASRPPWGVRTDTQYF,TGTGCCAGCAGACCACCGTGGGGGGTAAGGACAGATACGCAGTATTTT
-,few,TRBV20-1,TRBJ2-2,CSARGQGLDGELFF,TGCAGTGCTCGGGGGCAGGGTTTGGACGGGGAGCTGTTTTTT
TRBD2,few,TRBV4-1,TRBJ2-4,CASSPSPSGRDLAKNIQYF,TGCGCCAGCAGCCCCTCGCCTAGCGGGAGGGACTTAGCCAAAAACATTCAGTACTTC
TRBD2,-,TRBV7-8,TRBJ2-6,CASSFGLAGSGANVLTF,TGTGCCAGCAGCTTCGGACTAGCGGGGAGTGGGGCCAACGTCCTGACTTTC
-,-,TRBV12-3/TRBV12-4,TRBJ2-3,CASSPHFRTDTQYF,TGTGCCAGCAGTCCTCACTTTCGCACAGATACGCAGTATTTT
-,few,TRBV7-6,TRBJ2-3,CASSLAGEGTDTQYF,TGTGCCAGCAGCTTAGCCGGGGAAGGCACAGATACGCAGTATTTT
-,-,TRBV7-3,TRBJ2-3,CASSPSGGTKGDTQYF,TGTGCCAGCAGCCCCTCGGGCGGGACCAAAGGAGATACGCAGTATTTT
TRBD2,many,TRBV24-1,TRBJ2-7,CATSLGVAGLQYF,TGTGCCACCAGCCTGGGGGTAGCGGGCCTCCAGTACTTC
TRBD1,-,TRBV12-3/TRBV12-4,TRBJ2-1,CASKSDRVHPWQQFF,TGTGCCAGCAAATCGGACAGGGTGCACCCGTGGCAGCAGTTCTTC
-,-,TRBV5-5,TRBJ1-2,CASSLTGTPNYGYTF,TGTGCCAGCAGCTTGACCGGGACACCTAACTATGGCTACACCTTC
-,-,TRBV12-3/TRBV12-4,TRBJ2-1,CASSIRQVLSYNEQFF,TGTGCCAGCAGTATCAGACAGGTCCTCTCCTACAATGAGCAGTTCTTC
TRBD2,few,TRBV5-1,TRBJ2-7,CASSASGPQEQYF,TGCGCCAGCAGCGCTAGCGGTCCTCAGGAGCAGTACTTC
TRBD1,-,TRBV12-3/TRBV12-4,TRBJ2-3,CASSTSDRADTQYF,TGTGCCAGCAGTACCTCAGACAGGGCAGATACGCAGTATTTT
-,-,TRBV19,TRBJ2-7,CASSIARGIEQYF,TGTGCCAGTAGTATTGCACGGGGGATCGAGCAGTACTTC